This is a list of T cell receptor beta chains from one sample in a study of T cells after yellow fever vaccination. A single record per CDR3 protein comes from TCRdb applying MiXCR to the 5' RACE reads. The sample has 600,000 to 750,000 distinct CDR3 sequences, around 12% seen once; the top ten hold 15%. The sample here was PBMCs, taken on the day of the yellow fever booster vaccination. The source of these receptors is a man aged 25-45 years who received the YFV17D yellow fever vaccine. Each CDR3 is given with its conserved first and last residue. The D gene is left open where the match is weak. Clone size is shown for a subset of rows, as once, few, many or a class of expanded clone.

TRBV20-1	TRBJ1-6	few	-	CSARDQAWSSPLHF	TGCAGTGCTAGAGATCAGGCGTGGAGTTCACCCCTCCACTTT
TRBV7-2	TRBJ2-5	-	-	CASSLPLTETQYF	TGTGCCAGCAGCTTGCCCTTAACAGAGACCCAGTACTTC
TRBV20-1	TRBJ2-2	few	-	CSATDGGRGELFF	TGCAGTGCCACAGATGGCGGGCGCGGGGAGCTGTTTTTT
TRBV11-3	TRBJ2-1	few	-	CASSNGGYNEQFF	TGTGCCAGCAGCAATGGGGGCTACAATGAGCAGTTCTTC
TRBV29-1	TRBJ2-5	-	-	CSVERLGETQYF	TGCAGCGTTGAACGGCTGGGGGAGACCCAGTACTTC
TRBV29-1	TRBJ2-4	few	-	CSVTITAKNIQYF	TGCAGCGTAACGATAACAGCCAAAAACATTCAGTACTTC
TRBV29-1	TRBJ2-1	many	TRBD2	CSVETSGSIEQFF	TGCAGCGTTGAAACTAGCGGGAGTATTGAGCAGTTCTTC
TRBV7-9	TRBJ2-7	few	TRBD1	CASSLSYRGFYEQYF	TGTGCCAGCAGCTTAAGCTACAGGGGATTCTACGAGCAGTACTTC
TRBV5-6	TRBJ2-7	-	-	CASSLGVGAYSYEQYF	TGTGCCAGCAGCTTGGGGGTGGGGGCCTACTCCTACGAGCAGTACTTC
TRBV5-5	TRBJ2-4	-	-	CASSRTLAKNIQYF	TGTGCCAGCAGCCGGACTCTAGCCAAAAACATTCAGTACTTC
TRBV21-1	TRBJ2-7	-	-	CASSKGPGRPLEGYEQYF	TGTGCCAGCAGCAAAGGCCCTGGAAGGCCCCTGGAGGGCTACGAGCAGTACTTC
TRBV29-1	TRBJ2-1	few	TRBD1	CSVERWTGYRNEQFF	TGCAGCGTTGAGAGGTGGACAGGGTACCGCAATGAGCAGTTCTTC
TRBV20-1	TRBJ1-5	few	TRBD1	CSATRQGPSNQPQHF	TGCAGTGCTACCCGACAGGGCCCTAGCAATCAGCCCCAGCATTTT
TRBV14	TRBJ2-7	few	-	CASSQVRVTEQYF	TGTGCCAGCAGCCAAGTCAGGGTCACGGAGCAGTACTTC
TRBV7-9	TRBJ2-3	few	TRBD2	CASSLGEGRSSTDTQYF	TGTGCCAGCAGCTTAGGGGAGGGACGCTCAAGCACAGATACGCAGTATTTT
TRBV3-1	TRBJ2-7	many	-	CASSQVSGTYEQYF	TGTGCCAGCAGCCAAGTCTCCGGAACCTACGAGCAGTACTTC
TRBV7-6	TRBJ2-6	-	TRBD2	CASSLVVSGASLLISGANVLTF	TGTGCCAGCAGCTTAGTCGTTAGCGGGGCCTCACTCCTTATCTCTGGGGCCAACGTCCTGACTTTC
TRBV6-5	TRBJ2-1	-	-	CASSYGLERARDEQFF	TGTGCCAGCAGTTACGGCCTAGAGCGAGCGAGGGATGAGCAGTTCTTC
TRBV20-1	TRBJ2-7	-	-	CSARDENEQYF	TGCAGTGCTAGAGACGAGAACGAGCAGTACTTC
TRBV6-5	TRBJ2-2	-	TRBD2	CASSSRTSGSAGELFF	TGTGCCAGCAGTTCGAGGACTAGCGGGAGCGCCGGGGAGCTGTTTTTT
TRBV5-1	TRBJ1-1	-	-	CASSLGIGRSATEAFF	TGCGCCAGCAGCTTGGGTATAGGGCGTTCGGCCACTGAAGCTTTCTTT
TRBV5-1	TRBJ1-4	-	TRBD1	CASSPGQGLTTNEKLFF	TGCGCCAGCAGCCCGGGACAGGGTTTGACAACTAATGAAAAACTGTTTTTT
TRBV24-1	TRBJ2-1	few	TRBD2	CATSEDTSGTFPEQFF	TGTGCCACCAGTGAAGATACTAGCGGGACTTTTCCTGAGCAGTTCTTC
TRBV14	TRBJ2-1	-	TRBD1	CASSQRDRGSYNEQFF	TGTGCCAGCAGCCAGCGAGACAGGGGGTCTTACAATGAGCAGTTCTTC
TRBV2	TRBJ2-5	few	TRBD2	CASSRLAGGLEETQYF	TGTGCCAGCAGCCGACTAGCGGGAGGGCTCGAAGAGACCCAGTACTTC
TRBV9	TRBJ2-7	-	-	CASSGGFGYEQYF	TGTGCCAGCAGCGGGGGGTTCGGGTACGAGCAGTACTTC
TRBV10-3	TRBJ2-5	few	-	CAIRGTPGTQYF	TGTGCCATCAGAGGGACCCCCGGGACCCAGTACTTC
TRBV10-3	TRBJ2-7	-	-	CAISEGLESSYEQYF	TGTGCCATCAGTGAGGGGCTGGAGAGCTCCTACGAGCAGTACTTC
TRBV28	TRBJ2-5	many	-	CASSPSGGETQYF	TGTGCCAGCAGTCCCTCCGGGGGTGAGACCCAGTACTTC
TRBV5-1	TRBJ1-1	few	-	CASSTSQGSTEAFF	TGCGCCAGCAGCACCTCACAGGGATCCACTGAAGCTTTCTTT
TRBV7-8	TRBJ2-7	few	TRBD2	CATQYAGGPYEQYF	TGTGCCACCCAGTATGCGGGAGGGCCCTACGAGCAGTACTTC
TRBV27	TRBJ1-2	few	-	CATQGRPTNYGYTF	TGTGCCACCCAGGGACGGCCAACTAACTATGGCTACACCTTC
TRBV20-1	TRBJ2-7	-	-	CSARGRTYEQYF	TGCAGTGCTAGAGGACGGACCTACGAGCAGTACTTC
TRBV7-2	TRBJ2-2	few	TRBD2	CASSRGLAGNTGELFF	TGTGCCAGCAGCCGTGGACTAGCGGGTAACACCGGGGAGCTGTTTTTT
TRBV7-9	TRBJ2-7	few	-	CASSLYEVGEQYF	TGTGCCAGCAGCTTATATGAGGTCGGCGAGCAGTACTTC
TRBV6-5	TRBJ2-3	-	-	CASSYSGLGDPSTDTQYF	TGTGCCAGCAGTTACTCGGGGCTGGGCGACCCTAGCACAGATACGCAGTATTTT
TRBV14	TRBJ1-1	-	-	CASSPRLWNTEAFF	TGTGCCAGCAGCCCCCGGCTGTGGAACACTGAAGCTTTCTTT
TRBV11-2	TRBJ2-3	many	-	CASSLQNTDTQYF	TGTGCCAGCAGCTTACAGAACACAGATACGCAGTATTTT
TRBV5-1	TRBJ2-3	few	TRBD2	CASSLNPAAGGNTDTQYF	TGCGCCAGCAGCCTGAACCCAGCCGCGGGAGGAAACACAGATACGCAGTATTTT
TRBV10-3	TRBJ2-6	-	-	CAIGNSGANVLTF	TGTGCCATCGGGAACTCTGGGGCCAACGTCCTGACTTTC
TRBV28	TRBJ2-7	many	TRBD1	CASSPPGTGGSEQYF	TGTGCCAGCAGTCCCCCCGGGACAGGGGGGTCCGAGCAGTACTTC
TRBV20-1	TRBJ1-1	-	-	CSASAGSGDTEAFF	TGCAGTGCCAGTGCGGGCTCCGGGGACACTGAAGCTTTCTTT
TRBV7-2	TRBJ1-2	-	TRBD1	CASSPIRGGNYGYTF	TGTGCCAGCAGCCCAATCAGGGGGGGTAACTATGGCTACACCTTC
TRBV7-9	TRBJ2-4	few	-	CASSLQGRENIQYF	TGTGCCAGCAGCCTACAGGGAAGGGAAAACATTCAGTACTTC
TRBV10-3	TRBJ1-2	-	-	CAISEPQVRQGYTF	TGTGCCATCAGTGAGCCCCAGGTGCGACAGGGCTACACCTTC